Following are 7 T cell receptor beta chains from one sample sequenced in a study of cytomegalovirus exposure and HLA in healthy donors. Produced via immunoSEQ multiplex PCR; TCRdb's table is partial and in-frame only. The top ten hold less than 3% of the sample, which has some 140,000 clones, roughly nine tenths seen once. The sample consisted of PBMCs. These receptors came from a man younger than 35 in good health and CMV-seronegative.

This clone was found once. The DNA for the CDR3 is TGTGCTAGTGGGCGGACAGCCTACAATGAGCAGTTCTTC. Translated, it gives CASGRTAYNEQFF. This chain connects TRBV12-5 to TRBJ2-1; maybe TRBD1 (6 bases). V gave up 6 bases and J gave up 2 bases, with 8 bases separating them. The CDR3 extends over 13 amino acids. Germline V gene lookup returns CDR1 LGHNT and CDR2 FRNRAP.

CDR3 bases: TGTGCCAGCAGTTACCAGGCCCGCACAGATACGCAGTATTTT. It is translated as CASSYQARTDTQYF. This chain joins TRBV6-5 and TRBJ2-3; no definite D call. The CDR3 extends over 14 amino acids. V lost 2 bases and J lost 1, with 7 bases in between. Germline assignment: CDR1 MNHEY and CDR2 SVGAGI.

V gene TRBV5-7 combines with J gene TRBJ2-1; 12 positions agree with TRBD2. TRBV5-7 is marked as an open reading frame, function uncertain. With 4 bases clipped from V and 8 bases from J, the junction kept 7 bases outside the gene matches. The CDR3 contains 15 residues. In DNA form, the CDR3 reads TGTGCCAGCAGCCTTACTAGCGGGAGGTCCGATGAGCAGTTCTTC. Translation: CASSLTSGRSDEQFF.

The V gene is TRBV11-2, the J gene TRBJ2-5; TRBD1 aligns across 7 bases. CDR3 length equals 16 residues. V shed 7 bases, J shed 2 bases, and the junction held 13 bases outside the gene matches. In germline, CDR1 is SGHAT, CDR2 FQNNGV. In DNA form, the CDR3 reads TGTGCCAGCACCATAGGGGCAGGGGGTCTTCAAGAGACCCAGTACTTC. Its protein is CASTIGAGGLQETQYF.

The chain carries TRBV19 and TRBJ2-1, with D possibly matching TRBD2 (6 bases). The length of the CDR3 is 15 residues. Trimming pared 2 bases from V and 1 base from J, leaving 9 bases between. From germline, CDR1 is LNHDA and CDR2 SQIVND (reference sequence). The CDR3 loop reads CASSILEGSYNEQFF. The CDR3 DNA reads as TGTGCCAGTAGTATACTGGAGGGGTCCTACAATGAGCAGTTCTTC. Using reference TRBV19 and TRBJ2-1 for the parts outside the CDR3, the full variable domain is DGGITQSPKYLFRKEGQNVTLSCEQNLNHDAMYWYRQDPGQGLRLIYYSQIVNDFQKGDIAEGYSVSREKKESFPLTVTSAQKNPTAFYLCASSILEGSYNEQFFGPGTRLTVL.

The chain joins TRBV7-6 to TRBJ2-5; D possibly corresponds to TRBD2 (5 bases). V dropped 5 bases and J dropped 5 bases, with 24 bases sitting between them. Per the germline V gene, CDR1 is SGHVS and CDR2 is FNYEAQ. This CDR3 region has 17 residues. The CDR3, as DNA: TGTGCCAGCAGCCGAATAGGAGCGGCGGCGGACGGGGAGACCCAGTACTTC. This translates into CASSRIGAAADGETQYF.

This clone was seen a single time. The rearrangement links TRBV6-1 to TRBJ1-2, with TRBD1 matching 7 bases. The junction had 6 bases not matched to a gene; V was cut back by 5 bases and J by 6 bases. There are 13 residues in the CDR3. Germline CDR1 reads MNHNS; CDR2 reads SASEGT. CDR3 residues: CASSSTDRDGYTF. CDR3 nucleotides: TGTGCCAGCAGTTCCACCGACAGGGATGGCTACACCTTC.